Listed here is a single TCR beta chain. Its antigen is unknown. Unique molecular identifiers featured in how the TCRbeta library was prepared. MiXCR, applied by TCRdb to the PCR reads, yields one record per CDR3 protein. The sample consists of about 580,000 distinct CDR3 sequences, more than 20% of them appearing once. This sample was taken from a study of T-cell reconstitution after alpha-beta-depleted transplantation in children. The study's findings and limits: For some patients, TCRbeta diversity was high at day 60 because of recipient T cells and thymic progenitors that survived. Among T cells one year after transplant, newly produced cells accounted for most counts and diversity. About two months after transplant, alpha-beta T cells reportedly came from several hundred expanded graft clones.

CDR3 length: 18 amino acids. V lost 0 bases, J lost 2 bases, and 11 bases stayed unmatched. Germline assignment: CDR1 SGHAT and CDR2 FQDESV (reference sequence). This sequence joins TRBV11-1 and TRBJ2-3, with 7 bases that match TRBD1. The sample in question was PBMCs, mostly from graft donor cells, obtained 360 days after TCRalphabeta/CD19-depleted stem cell transplant. The clonotype comes from a boy younger than two who had a stem cell transplant for acute myeloid leukemia, so the T cells may come from the graft donor. CDR3 in DNA: TGTGCCAGCAGCTTAGCCCCAACCTTGACAGGGCCCACAGATACGCAGTATTTT. Protein product: CASSLAPTLTGPTDTQYF.